Described below is a single T cell receptor beta chain sequence and its context. The source of the sample is a study of blood T cell repertoires in COVID-19. Study-level background: Sites in the United States, Italy and Spain provided acute and convalescent COVID-19 samples.

CDR3 size: 14 residues. Germline CDR1 MDHEN, CDR2 SYDVKM. With 6 bases removed from V and 0 bases from J, the gap between germline ends came to 11 bases. Assay used: immunoSEQ multiplex PCR; TCRdb lists only in-frame clones, some missing. The table lists a few hundred thousand clones, roughly nine tenths of them singletons. This receptor was taken from a man in his forties with acute or convalescent COVID-19. Sequencing used peripheral blood. This chain joins TRBV28 and TRBJ1-1; D not resolved. For the CDR3, the DNA is TGTGCCAGCAGCCAAACAGCCCTGAACACTGAAGCTTTCTTT. As protein: CASSQTALNTEAFF.